Below are 27 T cell receptor beta chains sequenced from a single sample in a study of post-analysis software for immune sequencing data. Antigen specificity for these receptors is unknown. Study-wide findings and caveats: Patients had higher frequencies than controls of five TRBV segments, including TRBV5-6, TRBV5-1 and TRBV20-1.

cDNA libraries for TCR beta contained unique molecular identifiers. TCRdb re-analysed the PCR reads in MiXCR, keeping a single row per CDR3 protein. The sample yields fewer than 850,000 distinct CDR3 sequences, 30% seen once. Specimen: blood. These receptors were taken from a girl between 5 and 17 years old with multiple sclerosis.

With regard to this clonotype: One end of the junction does not line up with germline, which may come from a read error. The genes are TRBV12-3 or TRBV12-4 and TRBJ2-3; D is unresolved. The CDR3 loop spans 12 amino acids. The CDR3 DNA reads as TGTGCCAGCAGTTCCCGCACAGATGCGCAGTATTTT. Translation gives CASSSRTDAQYF.

The V gene is TRBV20-1, the J gene TRBJ2-7; TRBD1 is a possible D gene (6 bases). Trimming took 6 bases from V and 0 from J, leaving 15 bases between them. Germline CDR1 reads DFQATT; CDR2 reads SNEGSKA (reference sequence). The CDR3 runs 14 residues. CDR3 nucleotide sequence: TGCAGTGCGGGTCGACAGGCTAGCTCCTACGAGCAGTACTTC. Translating gives CSAGRQASSYEQYF.

The V call is TRBV6-6, the J call TRBJ2-1; 7 nucleotides align to TRBD1. V trimming: 8 bases; J trimming: 8 bases; junction bases outside the gene matches: 9. Germline values: CDR1 MNHNY, CDR2 SVGAGI (reference sequence). There are 13 residues in the CDR3. The CDR3 is CASFHGDSDEQFF. CDR3 nucleotide sequence: TGTGCCAGCTTTCACGGGGACAGCGATGAGCAGTTCTTC.

The chain uses TRBV19 and TRBJ2-5; possibly TRBD1 or TRBD2 for D (5 bases each). The DNA matches TRBJ2-7 better at its end, which makes the J call doubtful. Germline CDR1 is LNHDA and CDR2 is SQIVND (reference sequence). The CDR3 covers 13 residues. CDR3 DNA: TGTGCCAGCTCGACAGCGGAAACATACGAGCAGTACTTC. Translation: CASSTAETYEQYF.

This clonotype turned up a few times. The chain links TRBV28 to TRBJ2-3, with D tentatively TRBD2 (6 bases). Trimming stripped 10 bases from V and 5 bases from J, with 16 bases between. CDR1 MDHEN and CDR2 SYDVKM come from the germline V gene. CDR3 length equals 13 residues. The CDR3 DNA reads as TGTGCCACCGTTCCGAGGAGGGTAGATACGCAGTATTTT. It encodes CATVPRRVDTQYF.

The chain joins TRBV27 to TRBJ2-3; TRBD2 is a possible D gene (5 bases). The V gene lost 5 bases and the J gene lost 1 base, with 16 bases spanning the gap. This CDR3 has 16 residues. Looked up from germline, CDR1 is MNHEY and CDR2 is SMNVEV (reference sequence). The CDR3 spells CASSIRTGIGTDTQYF. Written as DNA, the CDR3 is TGTGCCAGCAGTATCCGGACTGGGATCGGCACAGATACGCAGTATTTT.

V gene TRBV27 combines with J gene TRBJ1-5, with D possibly being TRBD1 (5 bases). CDR3 size: 13 residues. Trimming stripped 5 bases from V and 7 bases from J, with 12 bases between. Germline CDR1 reads MNHEY; CDR2 reads SMNVEV (reference sequence). The CDR3 sequence: CASSLRNRQPQHF. CDR3 DNA sequence: TGTGCCAGCAGTCTACGAAACAGGCAGCCCCAGCATTTT.

J is TRBJ2-2 and V is TRBV10-3, with D perhaps matching TRBD1 (6 bases). The V and J ends lost 3 bases and 8 bases respectively, with 13 bases between them. This CDR3 has 14 residues. Germline V gene lookup returns CDR1 ENHRY and CDR2 SYGVKD. The DNA of the CDR3 is TGTGCCATCAGTGATGACCCAGGGGAGGGGGAGCTGTTTTTT. Its protein is CAISDDPGEGELFF.

The chain joins TRBV20-1 to TRBJ2-5, with 8 positions matching TRBD1. The J call could be wrong; TRBJ2-7 is a better fit for the DNA end. The CDR3 runs to 12 residues. CDR1 and CDR2 from the germline V gene are DFQATT and SNEGSKA (reference sequence). CDR3 region: CSAGTGTPEQYF. The CDR3 nucleotides are TGCAGTGCTGGGACAGGCACTCCCGAGCAGTACTTC.

This clonotype was observed a few times. The chain has TRBV20-1 and TRBJ2-3, with 10 bases fitting TRBD1. CDR3 length: 15 residues. With V trimmed by 8 bases and J by 5 bases, 13 bases remained unmatched. Germline CDR1 DFQATT, CDR2 SNEGSKA (reference sequence). The CDR3 DNA reads TGCAGTACTGCCACCGGGACAGGGGTGGTAGATACGCAGTATTTT. The encoded protein is CSTATGTGVVDTQYF.

This clonotype was observed a few times. CDR3 amino acids: CASSLDGQGQETQYF. CDR3 bases: TGTGCCAGCAGCTTAGACGGACAGGGCCAAGAGACCCAGTACTTC. This sequence joins TRBV11-3 and TRBJ2-5; 8 bases fit TRBD1. V was clipped by 0 bases and J by 1 base; unmatched bases: 1. This CDR3 comprises 15 residues. CDR1 and CDR2 (germline): SGHNT, YENEEA.

The chain employs TRBV3-1 and TRBJ2-7; weak D call: TRBD1 (6 bases). Germline CDR1 LGHDT, CDR2 YNNKEL (reference sequence). The CDR3 extends over 16 amino acids. Trimming took 0 bases from V and 6 from J, leaving 18 bases between them. Here the CDR3 reads CASSQEGLGTFLEQYF. CDR3 coding DNA: TGTGCCAGCAGCCAAGAGGGTTTAGGGACATTTCTCGAGCAGTACTTC.

About this clonotype: The junction and the germline gene differ at one end; a read error may be behind it. The chain couples TRBV20-1 to TRBJ2-5; D is ambiguous. This CDR3 contains 12 residues. Germline CDR1 and CDR2: DFQATT and SNEGSKA (reference sequence). CDR3 DNA: TGCAGTGCTAGAGATAACAGAGAGACCCGGTACTTC. Its translation: CSARDNRETRYF.

This clonotype occurred a few times. The genes are TRBV7-2 and TRBJ2-7; TRBD2 matches at 8 bases. The junction had 7 bases not matched to a gene; V was cut back by 5 bases and J by 1 base. The CDR3 has 15 amino acids. Germline V gene lookup returns CDR1 SGHTA and CDR2 FQGNSA. CDR3 region: CASSPLSGRSYEQYF. The CDR3, as DNA: TGTGCCAGCAGCCCCCTGAGCGGGAGATCCTACGAGCAGTACTTC.

The chain joins TRBV9 to TRBJ1-2; weak D call: TRBD1 (6 bases). Germline V CDR1 and CDR2: SGDLS, YYNGEE. V shed 3 bases and J shed 5 bases, with 20 bases lying between them. There are 16 residues in the CDR3. The CDR3 spells CASSGRGAGTPYGYTF. As DNA, the CDR3 is TGTGCCAGCAGCGGCCGGGGGGCCGGGACACCTTATGGCTACACCTTC.

Only a few counts were recorded for this clonotype. The rearrangement joins TRBV19 to TRBJ1-5; D perhaps matches TRBD1 (5 bases). V was shortened by 1 base and J by 0 bases, with 10 bases between the two germline ends. The CDR3 is 16 residues long. Germline V gene data show CDR1 as LNHDA and CDR2 as SQIVND (reference sequence). The CDR3 nucleotides read TGTGCCAGTAGTATAGGACAGTCATATAGCAATCAGCCCCAGCATTTT. It encodes CASSIGQSYSNQPQHF.

The chain recombines TRBV28 with TRBJ2-5; D call uncertain. Germline CDR1 MDHEN, CDR2 SYDVKM. The length of the CDR3 is 13 residues. V gave up 3 bases and J gave up 3 bases, with 8 bases separating them. The CDR3 sequence: CASSLWVEETQYF. The CDR3 DNA is TGTGCCAGCAGTTTGTGGGTAGAAGAGACCCAGTACTTC.

The gene calls are TRBV15 and TRBJ1-2; TRBD1 matches 7 bases. Germline assignment: CDR1 LNHNV and CDR2 YYDKDF (reference sequence). This CDR3 comprises 15 residues. V shed 3 bases, J shed 4 bases, and the junction held 8 bases outside the gene matches. The CDR3 nucleotides are TGTGCCACCAGCAGGGAGCGGGACAGAGGCTATGGCTACACCTTC. This gives the protein CATSRERDRGYGYTF.

Here the CDR3 reads CASSLSGRGGTEAFF. The CDR3 DNA reads TGTGCCAGCAGCTTATCCGGCAGGGGAGGCACTGAAGCTTTCTTT. The chain combines TRBV7-2 with TRBJ1-1, with a tentative D call TRBD1 (6 bases). CDR1 and CDR2 (germline): SGHTA, FQGNSA. Deletions cut 2 bases from V and 4 bases from J, with 14 bases between. The CDR3 is 15 residues long.

This clonotype was seen at least ten times. This sequence joins TRBV4-3 and TRBJ1-5; no definite D call. V lost 1 base to trimming and J lost 0 bases, with 16 bases between them. From germline, CDR1 is LGHNA and CDR2 YSLEER. The CDR3 sequence is 18 residues long. This chain's CDR3 is CASSQGVGAGNSNQPQHF. The CDR3 DNA reads as TGCGCCAGCAGCCAAGGTGTGGGTGCGGGGAATAGCAATCAGCCCCAGCATTTT.

The chain employs TRBV7-2 and TRBJ2-3; 8 bases agree with TRBD1. CDR1 is SGHTA, CDR2 FQGNSA, per germline. The CDR3 spans 15 residues. V gave up 5 bases and J gave up 2 bases; unmatched junction bases: 6. The CDR3 protein is CASSLDRGYTDTQYF. In DNA, the CDR3 is TGTGCCAGCAGCCTTGACAGGGGCTACACAGATACGCAGTATTTT.

There are a few counts of this clonotype. The V gene is TRBV12-3 or TRBV12-4, the J gene TRBJ1-5; no clear D. The V gene lost 6 bases and the J gene lost 4 bases, with 16 bases spanning the gap. The CDR3 loop spans 15 amino acids. The chain's CDR3 is CASSDTGRPNQPQHF. CDR3 DNA sequence: TGTGCCAGCAGCGATACCGGACGGCCTAATCAGCCCCAGCATTTT.

V gene TRBV10-3 combines with J gene TRBJ1-2; D is unresolved. Germline assignment: CDR1 ENHRY and CDR2 SYGVKD. V was shortened by 2 bases and J by 8 bases, with 12 bases between the two germline ends. The CDR3 totals 13 residues. The CDR3 loop is CAISEGPLGGYTF. The DNA of the CDR3 is TGTGCCATCAGTGAGGGGCCGCTCGGAGGCTACACCTTC.

This clonotype showed up many times. V gene TRBV4-3 combines with J gene TRBJ2-6, with 12 bases that match TRBD2. This CDR3 contains 20 residues. Germline V gives CDR1 LGHNA, CDR2 YSLEER. V trimming: 0 bases; J trimming: 4 bases; junction bases outside the gene matches: 10. The CDR3 region is CASSQDISSGRAKGANVLTF. DNA of the CDR3: TGCGCCAGCAGCCAAGATATCTCTAGCGGGAGGGCCAAAGGGGCCAACGTCCTGACTTTC.

This CDR3 reads CSVSPASGRAKRDEQFF. The CDR3 nucleotides are TGCAGTGTTAGTCCGGCTAGCGGGAGAGCCAAGAGGGATGAGCAGTTCTTC. The J gene is TRBJ2-1, the V gene TRBV20-1; 10 bases fit TRBD2. Germline V gene lookup returns CDR1 DFQATT and CDR2 SNEGSKA (reference sequence). This CDR3 region has 17 residues. V gave up 7 bases and J gave up 8 bases; unmatched junction bases: 20.

The chain recombines TRBV12-3 or TRBV12-4 with TRBJ1-2; D possibly corresponds to TRBD1 (6 bases). The CDR3 spans 14 residues. V lost 4 bases and J 10 bases, leaving 19 bases between the germline ends. The CDR3 DNA sequence: TGTGCCAGCAGTTCCTCAGGGGCTCGACTTGACTACACCTTC. Translation gives CASSSSGARLDYTF.

This clonotype was picked up one time. J is TRBJ2-5 and V is TRBV2; TRBD1 agrees at 8 bases. The J call may be mistaken, given a closer DNA end match to TRBJ2-7. The CDR3 sequence is 13 residues long. Germline CDR1 is SNHLY and CDR2 is FYNNEI. CDR3 region: CASMKDRAHEQYF. The CDR3 DNA follows: TGTGCCAGCATGAAGGACAGGGCCCACGAGCAGTACTTC.